This T cell receptor beta chain was sequenced in a study of blood T cell repertoires in COVID-19. Across the whole study: PBMCs, B-cell-depleted T cells, or T cells were the source of the cDNA or gDNA that made up the material.

Repertoires were generated with immunoSEQ multiplex PCR, while TCRdb's copy carries only in-frame clones and drops some. The sample yields 80,000 to 90,000 clones, 85% to 90% seen once. The CDR3 consists of 15 residues. The TCR sequence derives from a man between 35 and 55 years old with acute or convalescent COVID-19. The sequencing input was peripheral blood. The chain recombines TRBV21-1 with TRBJ2-3; TRBD1 reflects the table's D call only, with no check against the DNA. TRBV21-1 is reported as a pseudogene. The CDR3 coding sequence is TGTGCCAGCAGCACTGACAGGGGGCGTGTAGATACGCAGTATTTT. Translated: CASSTDRGRVDTQYF.